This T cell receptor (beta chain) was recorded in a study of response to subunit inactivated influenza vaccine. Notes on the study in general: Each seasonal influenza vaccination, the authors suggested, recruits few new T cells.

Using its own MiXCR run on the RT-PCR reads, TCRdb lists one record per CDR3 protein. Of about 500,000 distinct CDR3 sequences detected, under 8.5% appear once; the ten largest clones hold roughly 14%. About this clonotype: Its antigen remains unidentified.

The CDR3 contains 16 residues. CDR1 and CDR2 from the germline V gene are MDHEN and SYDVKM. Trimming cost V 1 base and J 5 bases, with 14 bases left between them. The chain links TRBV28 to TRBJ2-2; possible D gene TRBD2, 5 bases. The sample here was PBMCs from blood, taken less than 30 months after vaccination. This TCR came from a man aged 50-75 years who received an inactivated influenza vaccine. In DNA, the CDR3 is TGTGCCAGCAGTTTATTATCAACCGGGAAAACCGGGGAGCTGTTTTTT. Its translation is CASSLLSTGKTGELFF.